This entry lists 9 T cell receptor beta chains sequenced from one sample in a study of blood T cell repertoires in COVID-19 (TCRdb year 2020). Libraries were prepared through the immunoSEQ multiplex PCR assay. This immuneACCESS table, as held by TCRdb, lists in-frame sequences with V and J called but not all clones. Of the missing ones, under half trace to an unresolved V gene in checked studies; the others have no known cause. The sample table shows 130,000 to 150,000 clones, and roughly 90% are seen once. The ten largest account for roughly 10% of the sample. Sequencing input: peripheral blood. These receptors came from a man aged 50 or older with active or convalescent COVID-19.

This clone came up a few times. V usage is TRBV24-1 and J usage is TRBJ2-7; no clear D. CDR3 length equals 13 residues. The germline gives CDR1 KGHDR, CDR2 SFDVKD. V was trimmed by 4 bases and J by 1 base, leaving 7 bases between them. The CDR3 spells CATSEGGSYEQYF. The CDR3, as DNA: TGTGCCACCAGTGAAGGCGGTTCCTACGAGCAGTACTTC.

This clone was seen just once. CDR3 in DNA: TGCGCCAGCAGCTTGGTTCCGGCAGGGAATGATTCACCCCTCCACTTT. Translated, it gives CASSLVPAGNDSPLHF. The chain joins TRBV5-1 to TRBJ1-6, with D possibly matching TRBD1 (5 bases). V was shortened by 0 bases and J by 8 bases, with 15 bases between the two germline ends. Germline V gene data show CDR1 as SGHRS and CDR2 as YFSETQ. The CDR3 length is 16 residues.

The chain has TRBV21-1 and TRBJ1-2; TRBD1, the table's D call, lacks a check against the DNA. TRBV21-1 is designated a pseudogene. This CDR3 has 16 residues. CDR3: CASTNPGTGGDYGYTF. The CDR3 DNA follows: TGTGCCAGCACCAACCCCGGGACAGGGGGGGACTATGGCTACACCTTC.

The J gene is TRBJ2-3, the V gene TRBV28; 10 bases fit TRBD2. Germline V gene data show CDR1 as MDHEN and CDR2 as SYDVKM. The trim removed 5 bases at V and 5 bases at J, leaving 16 bases unmatched. The CDR3 runs to 18 residues. The CDR3 nucleotides read TGTGCCAGCAGTCCCCTAGGGCTGTGGACTAGCGGCTTAGATACGCAGTATTTT. Its translation is CASSPLGLWTSGLDTQYF.

Worth noting for this clone: Other DNA sequences within the sample encode an identical CDR3. CDR3 residues: CASSVGQGAYEQYF. The DNA of the CDR3 is TGTGCCAGCAGCGTTGGACAGGGGGCTTACGAGCAGTACTTC. This chain uses TRBV9 with TRBJ2-7; 11 bases map to TRBD1. The CDR3 has 14 amino acids. V was clipped by 2 bases and J by 4 bases; unmatched bases: 2. Germline CDR1 is SGDLS and CDR2 is YYNGEE.

The V and J genes are TRBV7-9 and TRBJ2-7, with unresolved D. Germline CDR1 and CDR2: SEHNR and FQNEAQ (reference sequence). The CDR3 runs 11 residues. V was shortened by 6 bases and J by 3 bases, with 6 bases between the two germline ends. The chain's CDR3 is CASSDNYEQYF. The CDR3 nucleotides read TGTGCCAGCAGTGACAACTACGAGCAGTACTTC.

A single count supports this clone. This sequence joins TRBV5-1 and TRBJ2-1; D remains ambiguous. The germline gives CDR1 SGHRS, CDR2 YFSETQ. V lost 0 bases and J lost 0, with 10 bases in between. This CDR3 spans 16 amino acids. DNA of the CDR3: TGCGCCAGCAGCTTGGGGCGGCAAAGCTCCTACAATGAGCAGTTCTTC. This sequence encodes CASSLGRQSSYNEQFF.

The genes are TRBV19 and TRBJ1-2, with 10 bases that match TRBD1. V dropped 5 bases and J dropped 7; count of bases not matched to a gene: 7. This CDR3 has 14 amino acids. CDR1 is LNHDA and CDR2 is SQIVND in the germline V gene (reference sequence). CDR3 DNA sequence: TGTGCCAGTAGTCGCGGACAGGGGGAGAGTGGCTACACCTTC. Amino acids: CASSRGQGESGYTF.

J is TRBJ1-5 and V is TRBV30; D might be TRBD1 (5 bases). This CDR3 has 15 amino acids. The germline gives CDR1 GTSNPN, CDR2 SVGIG (reference sequence). V lost 0 bases and J 3 bases, leaving 12 bases between the germline ends. CDR3 protein: CAWSVQTVPNQPQHF. CDR3 DNA: TGTGCCTGGAGTGTACAGACAGTGCCCAATCAGCCCCAGCATTTT.